This entry concerns a single T cell receptor (beta chain). Antigen: not known. Deletions cut 0 bases from V and 5 bases from J, with 7 bases between. Germline loops: CDR1 SGHTA, CDR2 FQGNSA. This CDR3 has 13 residues. This sample was included in a study of T cell responses to AZD1222 COVID-19 vaccine. Study findings and constraints: Clonal diversity was possibly underestimated, and white British individuals and females predominated among donors. Just 5 to 7 AZD1222 recipients were seropositive at baseline.

Produced via immunoSEQ multiplex PCR; TCRdb's table is partial and in-frame only. This sample has 120,000 to 150,000 clones, with just over 90% found just once. The sequencing used peripheral blood, collected on day 0 of MenACWY control vaccination. The genes are TRBV7-2 and TRBJ1-2; D is ambiguous. This receptor was obtained from an adult in good health. This CDR3 is CASSLASRYGYTF. Written as DNA, the CDR3 is TGTGCCAGCAGCTTAGCATCGAGGTATGGCTACACCTTC.